The 15 T cell receptor beta chains reported below all come from one sample, sequenced in a study of beta chain features in type 1 diabetes. Notes on the study in general: For Type 1 diabetes patients, all four CD4+ subsets carried TCRB CDR3s that were moderately but significantly shorter.

The authors reverse transcribed all of the isolated RNA, so sequencing captured expressed TCRB transcripts. Produced via immunoSEQ multiplex PCR; TCRdb's table is partial and in-frame only. The sample gives hundreds of thousands of clones, about a tenth of which show up once; around 1% is in the top ten. The antigens of these receptors remain unknown. Source material: central memory CD4+ T cells from blood. The receptors stem from a man between 25 and 39 years old with type 1 diabetes.

This clone was picked up a small number of times. The rearrangement uses TRBV7-2 and TRBJ2-2, with D unresolved. This CDR3 is built from 14 residues. The germline V gene has CDR1 SGHTA and CDR2 FQGNSA. The V end lost 6 bases, the J end lost 1 base, and 9 bases lay between the germline ends. The CDR3 DNA follows: TGTGCCAGCAGTCAAAGCAGGAACACCGGGGAGCTGTTTTTT. It codes for CASSQSRNTGELFF.

This clone was seen a handful of times. The CDR3 region has the DNA TGTGCCAGCTCACCAGCCCAGCTCTACGAGCAGTACTTC. It translates to CASSPAQLYEQYF. The chain couples TRBV18 to TRBJ2-5; D is unclear. Gene TRBJ2-7 matches the end of the DNA better, so the J call may be wrong. Germline V lookup: CDR1 KGHSH, CDR2 LQKENI. CDR3 length equals 13 residues.

Here the CDR3 DNA reads TGTGCCTGGGACAGGGGTTACAACACCGGGGAGCTGTTTTTT. Its protein product is CAWDRGYNTGELFF. The chain is built from TRBV30 and TRBJ2-2; 8 bases align to TRBD1. Germline V gives CDR1 GTSNPN, CDR2 SVGIG (reference sequence). There are 14 residues in the CDR3. The junction had 4 bases not matched to a gene; V was cut back by 5 bases and J by 2 bases.

The V gene is TRBV7-9, the J gene TRBJ2-7; a weak D match, TRBD2 (6 bases). V was clipped by 2 bases and J by 2 bases, with 10 bases between them. The CDR3 loop spans 14 amino acids. From germline, CDR1 is SEHNR and CDR2 FQNEAQ (reference sequence). The CDR3 reads CASSLNAGPYEQYF. In nucleotides, the CDR3 is TGTGCCAGCAGCTTAAATGCGGGGCCCTACGAGCAGTACTTC.

The V call is TRBV5-4, the J call TRBJ1-5, with a tentative D call TRBD1 (6 bases). Germline CDR1 SGHNT, CDR2 YYREEE (reference sequence). The CDR3 spans 18 residues. V was cut by 6 bases and J by 6 bases, with 28 bases left in between. CDR3 sequence: CASIEIGQKRDFIQPQHF. The CDR3, as DNA: TGTGCCAGCATCGAAATTGGACAGAAGAGGGACTTTATTCAGCCCCAGCATTTT.

J is TRBJ2-5 and V is TRBV5-4; D is tentatively TRBD1 or TRBD2 (5 bases each). V shed 2 bases and J shed 3 bases, with 8 bases lying between them. The length of the CDR3 is 13 residues. The V gene's germline CDR1 is SGHNT and CDR2 YYREEE (reference sequence). The CDR3 region is CASSFGTEETQYF. CDR3 DNA sequence: TGTGCCAGCAGCTTTGGGACGGAAGAGACCCAGTACTTC.

V usage is TRBV5-1 and J usage is TRBJ1-1, with 8 bases identical to TRBD1. From germline, CDR1 is SGHRS and CDR2 YFSETQ. The CDR3 sequence is 14 residues long. With V trimmed by 2 bases and J by 3 bases, 3 bases remained unmatched. In DNA form, the CDR3 reads TGCGCCAGCAGCTTCAGGGGGCAGGACACTGAAGCTTTCTTT. Translating gives CASSFRGQDTEAFF.

This chain links TRBV5-1 with TRBJ2-7, with D perhaps TRBD2 (6 bases). The V and J ends lost 4 bases and 3 bases respectively, with 17 bases between them. The V gene's germline CDR1 is SGHRS and CDR2 YFSETQ. This CDR3 contains 15 residues. DNA for the CDR3: TGCGCCAGCAGCCCGGGCGGGGCAGGGATCTACGAGCAGTACTTC. Its translation is CASSPGGAGIYEQYF.

This clone was picked up many times. CDR3 amino acids: CASSSSGTGDEKLFF. The CDR3 DNA sequence: TGTGCCAGCAGTTCTTCCGGGACAGGGGACGAAAAACTGTTTTTT. This sequence joins TRBV7-9 and TRBJ1-4; 10 bases match TRBD1. Germline V gives CDR1 SEHNR, CDR2 FQNEAQ (reference sequence). V shed 6 bases and J 8 bases; nucleotides not matched to a gene: 9. The CDR3 is 15 amino acids.

This clone was detected a few times. V usage is TRBV2 and J usage is TRBJ1-2, with 8 bases matching TRBD1. CDR1 and CDR2 (germline): SNHLY, FYNNEI. CDR3 length equals 14 residues. The trim removed 2 bases at V and 5 bases at J, leaving 4 bases unmatched. DNA of the CDR3: TGTGCCAGCAGTGAACAGGGGGCGCAGTATGGCTACACCTTC. Its protein is CASSEQGAQYGYTF. Combining the CDR3 with reference TRBV2 and TRBJ1-2 gives the whole variable domain EPEVTQTPSHQVTQMGQEVILRCVPISNHLYFYWYRQILGQKVEFLVSFYNNEISEKSEIFDDQFSVERPDGSNFTLKIRSTKLEDSAMYFCASSEQGAQYGYTFGSGTRLTVV.

This clone has a handful of counts. The V call is TRBV11-2, the J call TRBJ2-5, with D unresolved. The CDR3 extends over 11 amino acids. V dropped 1 base and J dropped 7 bases, with 4 bases sitting between them. The germline V gene has CDR1 SGHAT and CDR2 FQNNGV. The CDR3 bases are TGTGCCAGCAGCTTAGCTCCGACCCAGTACTTC. It yields the protein CASSLAPTQYF.

The chain is built from TRBV20-1 and TRBJ2-3, with 7 bases that match TRBD1. Germline V gene data show CDR1 as DFQATT and CDR2 as SNEGSKA (reference sequence). The J segment lost 8 bases and the V segment lost 3 bases, leaving 2 bases of the junction unmatched. The CDR3 loop spans 11 amino acids. CDR3 loop: CSASRQGTQYF. The CDR3 DNA follows: TGCAGTGCTAGCAGACAGGGTACGCAGTATTTT.

This clone was observed at least ten times. The gene calls are TRBV5-4 and TRBJ1-2, with TRBD1 matching 8 bases. The CDR3 spans 17 residues. V was clipped by 2 bases and J by 6 bases; unmatched bases: 15. Germline CDR1 is SGHNT and CDR2 is YYREEE (reference sequence). The CDR3 nucleotides are TGTGCCAGCAGCTTCCCGGGACAGGAGGATCTGATGGATGGCTACACCTTC. Residues: CASSFPGQEDLMDGYTF.

This clone has just a few counts. The chain uses TRBV11-2 and TRBJ2-5; 10 bases are a match to TRBD2. Trimming removed 2 bases from V and 1 base from J; junction bases left unmatched: 4. Germline V gene sequence: CDR1 SGHAT, CDR2 FQNNGV. The CDR3 loop spans 16 amino acids. CDR3 nucleotides: TGTGCCAGCAGCTTACTGAGCGGGGGGGCCCAAGAGACCCAGTACTTC. This sequence encodes CASSLLSGGAQETQYF.

CDR3 protein: CASSLRLDSNQPQHF. CDR3 coding DNA: TGTGCCAGCAGCTTGCGTCTGGATAGCAATCAGCCCCAGCATTTT. The V call is TRBV7-2, the J call TRBJ1-5; no firm D call. Germline loops: CDR1 SGHTA, CDR2 FQGNSA. CDR3 length: 15 amino acids. Trimming cost V 3 bases and J 0 bases, with 9 bases left between them.